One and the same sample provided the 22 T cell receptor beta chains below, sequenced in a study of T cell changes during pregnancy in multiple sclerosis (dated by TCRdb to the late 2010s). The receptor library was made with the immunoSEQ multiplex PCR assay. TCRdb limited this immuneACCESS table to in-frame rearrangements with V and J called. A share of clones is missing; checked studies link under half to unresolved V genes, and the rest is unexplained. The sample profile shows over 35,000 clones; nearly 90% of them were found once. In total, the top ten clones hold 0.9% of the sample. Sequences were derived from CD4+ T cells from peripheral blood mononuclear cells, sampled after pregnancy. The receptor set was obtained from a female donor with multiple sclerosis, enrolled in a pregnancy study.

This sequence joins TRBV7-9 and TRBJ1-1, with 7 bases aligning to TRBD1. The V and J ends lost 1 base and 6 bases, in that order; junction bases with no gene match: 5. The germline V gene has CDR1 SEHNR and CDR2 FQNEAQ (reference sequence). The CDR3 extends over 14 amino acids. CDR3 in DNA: TGTGCCAGCAGCTTAGGAGACAGGGTCTCTGAAGCTTTCTTT. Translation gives CASSLGDRVSEAFF. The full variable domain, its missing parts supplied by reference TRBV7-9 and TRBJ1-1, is DTGVSQNPRHKITKRGQNVTFRCDPISEHNRLYWYRQTLGQGPEFLTYFQNEAQLEKSRLLSDRFSAERPKGSFSTLEIQRTEQGDSAMYLCASSLGDRVSEAFFGQGTRLTVV.

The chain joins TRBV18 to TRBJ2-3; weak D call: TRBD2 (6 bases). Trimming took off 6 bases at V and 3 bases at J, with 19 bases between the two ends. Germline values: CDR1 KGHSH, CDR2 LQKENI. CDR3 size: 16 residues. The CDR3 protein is CASSLGAGLRTDTQYF. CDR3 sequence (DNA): TGTGCCAGCTCCCTCGGGGCGGGGCTACGGACAGATACGCAGTATTTT.

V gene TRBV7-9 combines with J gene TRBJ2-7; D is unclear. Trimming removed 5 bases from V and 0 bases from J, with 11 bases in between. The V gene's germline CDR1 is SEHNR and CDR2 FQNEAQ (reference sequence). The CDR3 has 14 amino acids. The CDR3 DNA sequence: TGTGCCAGCAGCCATCTAGAATACTCCTACGAGCAGTACTTC. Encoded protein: CASSHLEYSYEQYF.

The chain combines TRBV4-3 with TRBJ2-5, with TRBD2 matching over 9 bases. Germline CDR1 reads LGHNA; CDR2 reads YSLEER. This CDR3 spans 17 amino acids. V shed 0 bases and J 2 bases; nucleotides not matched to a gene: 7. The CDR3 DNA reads TGCGCCAGCAGCCAAGATCACAGCGGGGGGCGACAAGAGACCCAGTACTTC. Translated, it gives CASSQDHSGGRQETQYF.

The CDR3 protein is CASSQSGPKLNQETQYF. The CDR3 nucleotides read TGCGCCAGCAGTCAATCGGGGCCAAAACTCAACCAAGAGACCCAGTACTTC. The chain is built from TRBV23-1 and TRBJ2-5; D may be TRBD1 (5 bases). TRBV23-1 is an ORF; its function is uncertain. The V and J ends lost 0 bases and 0 bases respectively, with 14 bases between them. The CDR3 contains 17 residues.

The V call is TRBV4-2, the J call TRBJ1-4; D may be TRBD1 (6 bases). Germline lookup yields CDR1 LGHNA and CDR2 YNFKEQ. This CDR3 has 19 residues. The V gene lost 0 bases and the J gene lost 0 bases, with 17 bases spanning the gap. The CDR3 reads CASSQDPRGAQATNEKLFF. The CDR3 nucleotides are TGTGCCAGCAGCCAAGACCCCCGGGGGGCCCAAGCAACTAATGAAAAACTGTTTTTT.

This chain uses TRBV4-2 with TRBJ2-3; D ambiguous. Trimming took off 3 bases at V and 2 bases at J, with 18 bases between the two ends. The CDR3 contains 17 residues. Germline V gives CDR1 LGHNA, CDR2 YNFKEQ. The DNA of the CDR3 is TGTGCCAGCAGCCATTTCCTCCGACATTCTACCACAGATACGCAGTATTTT. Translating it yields CASSHFLRHSTTDTQYF.

CDR3 protein: CASSFKQSTYNEQFF. The DNA of the CDR3 is TGTGCCAGCAGCTTCAAACAGAGTACCTACAATGAGCAGTTCTTC. The genes are TRBV7-9 and TRBJ2-1; D ambiguous. Trimming removed 3 bases at V and 2 bases at J, with 11 bases between. Germline V gene data show CDR1 as SEHNR and CDR2 as FQNEAQ (reference sequence). The CDR3 sequence is 15 residues long.

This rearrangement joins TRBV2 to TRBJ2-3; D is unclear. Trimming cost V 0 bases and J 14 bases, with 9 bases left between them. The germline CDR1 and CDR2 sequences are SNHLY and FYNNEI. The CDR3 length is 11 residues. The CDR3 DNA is TGTGCCAGCAGTGAAGCCCCCCCATCGTATTTT. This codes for CASSEAPPSYF.

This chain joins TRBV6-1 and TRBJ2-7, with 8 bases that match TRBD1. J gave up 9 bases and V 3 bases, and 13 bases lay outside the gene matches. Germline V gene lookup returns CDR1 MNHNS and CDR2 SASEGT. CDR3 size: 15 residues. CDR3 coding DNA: TGTGCCAGCAGTGAGAGGACAGGGTCGAGCTTACTGCAGTACTTC. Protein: CASSERTGSSLLQYF.

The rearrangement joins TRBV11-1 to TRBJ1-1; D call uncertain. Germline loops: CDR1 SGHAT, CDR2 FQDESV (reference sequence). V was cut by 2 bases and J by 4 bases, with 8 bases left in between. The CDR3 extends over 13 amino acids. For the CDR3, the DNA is TGTGCCAGCAGCTTAATTCCGGGCACTGAAGCTTTCTTT. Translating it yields CASSLIPGTEAFF.

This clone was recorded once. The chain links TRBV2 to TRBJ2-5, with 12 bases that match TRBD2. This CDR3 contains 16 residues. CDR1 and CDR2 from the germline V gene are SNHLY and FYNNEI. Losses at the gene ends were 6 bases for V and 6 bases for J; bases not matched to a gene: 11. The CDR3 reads CASRPTSGGYSKTQYF. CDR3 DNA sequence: TGTGCCAGCAGGCCCACTAGCGGGGGGTACTCGAAGACCCAGTACTTC.

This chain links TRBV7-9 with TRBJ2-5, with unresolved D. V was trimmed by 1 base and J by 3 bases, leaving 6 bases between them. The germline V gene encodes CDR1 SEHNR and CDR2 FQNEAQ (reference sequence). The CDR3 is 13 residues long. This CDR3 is CASSLGTEETQYF. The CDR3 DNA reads TGTGCCAGCAGCTTAGGCACAGAAGAGACCCAGTACTTC. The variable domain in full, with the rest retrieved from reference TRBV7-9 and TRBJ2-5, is DTGVSQNPRHKITKRGQNVTFRCDPISEHNRLYWYRQTLGQGPEFLTYFQNEAQLEKSRLLSDRFSAERPKGSFSTLEIQRTEQGDSAMYLCASSLGTEETQYFGPGTRLLVL.

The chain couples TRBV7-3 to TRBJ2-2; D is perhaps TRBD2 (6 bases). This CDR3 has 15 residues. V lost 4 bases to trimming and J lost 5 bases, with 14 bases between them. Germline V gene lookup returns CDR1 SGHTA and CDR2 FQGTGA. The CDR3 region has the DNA TGTGCCAGCAGCTCGGGGCCCGGGGGTACCGGGGAGCTGTTTTTT. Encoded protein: CASSSGPGGTGELFF.

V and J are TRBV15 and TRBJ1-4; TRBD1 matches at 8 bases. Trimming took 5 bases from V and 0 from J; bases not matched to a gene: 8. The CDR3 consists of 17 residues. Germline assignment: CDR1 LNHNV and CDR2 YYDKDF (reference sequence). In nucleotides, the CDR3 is TGTGCCACCAGCCACCCGGGGACAGGCGCAACTAATGAAAAACTGTTTTTT. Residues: CATSHPGTGATNEKLFF.

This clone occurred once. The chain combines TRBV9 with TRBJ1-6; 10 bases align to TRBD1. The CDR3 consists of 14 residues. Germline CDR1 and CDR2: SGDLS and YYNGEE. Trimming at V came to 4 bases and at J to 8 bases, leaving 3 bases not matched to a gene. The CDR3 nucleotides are TGTGCCAGCAGCACCGGGACAGGGGATTCACCCCTCCACTTT. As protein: CASSTGTGDSPLHF.

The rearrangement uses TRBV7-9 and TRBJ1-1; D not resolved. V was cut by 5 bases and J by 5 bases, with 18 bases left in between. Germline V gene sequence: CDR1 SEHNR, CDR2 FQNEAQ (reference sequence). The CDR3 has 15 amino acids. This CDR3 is CASSPGSWLETEAFF. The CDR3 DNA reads TGTGCCAGCAGCCCCGGAAGTTGGTTGGAGACTGAAGCTTTCTTT.

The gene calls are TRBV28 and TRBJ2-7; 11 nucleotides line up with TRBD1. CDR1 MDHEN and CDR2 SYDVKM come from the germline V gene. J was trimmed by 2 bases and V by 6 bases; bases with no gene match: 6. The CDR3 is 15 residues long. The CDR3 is CASREGTGGTYEQYF. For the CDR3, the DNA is TGTGCCAGCAGGGAGGGGACAGGGGGAACCTACGAGCAGTACTTC.

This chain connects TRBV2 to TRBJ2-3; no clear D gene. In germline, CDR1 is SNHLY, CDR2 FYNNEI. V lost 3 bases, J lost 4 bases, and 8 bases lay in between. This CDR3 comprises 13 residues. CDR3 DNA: TGTGCCAGCAGTGACGAGGTAGCAGATACGCAGTATTTT. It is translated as CASSDEVADTQYF.

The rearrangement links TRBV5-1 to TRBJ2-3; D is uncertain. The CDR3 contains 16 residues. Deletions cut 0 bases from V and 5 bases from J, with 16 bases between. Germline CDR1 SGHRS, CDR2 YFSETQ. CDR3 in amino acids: CASSLDGSGEGDTQYF. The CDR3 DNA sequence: TGCGCCAGCAGCTTGGACGGGTCTGGAGAAGGAGATACGCAGTATTTT.

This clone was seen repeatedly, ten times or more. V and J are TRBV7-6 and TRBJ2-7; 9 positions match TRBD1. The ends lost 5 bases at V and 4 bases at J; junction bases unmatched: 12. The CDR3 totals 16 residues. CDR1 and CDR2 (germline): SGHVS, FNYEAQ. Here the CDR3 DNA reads TGTGCCAGCAGCCCTATTGGGGGGACAGGGTATTACGAGCAGTACTTC. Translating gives CASSPIGGTGYYEQYF.

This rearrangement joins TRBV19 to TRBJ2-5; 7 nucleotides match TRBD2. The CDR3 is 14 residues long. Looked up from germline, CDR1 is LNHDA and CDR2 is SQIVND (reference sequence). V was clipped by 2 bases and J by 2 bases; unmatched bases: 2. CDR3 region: CASSIMGLQETQYF. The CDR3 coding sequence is TGTGCCAGTAGTATAATGGGACTACAAGAGACCCAGTACTTC.